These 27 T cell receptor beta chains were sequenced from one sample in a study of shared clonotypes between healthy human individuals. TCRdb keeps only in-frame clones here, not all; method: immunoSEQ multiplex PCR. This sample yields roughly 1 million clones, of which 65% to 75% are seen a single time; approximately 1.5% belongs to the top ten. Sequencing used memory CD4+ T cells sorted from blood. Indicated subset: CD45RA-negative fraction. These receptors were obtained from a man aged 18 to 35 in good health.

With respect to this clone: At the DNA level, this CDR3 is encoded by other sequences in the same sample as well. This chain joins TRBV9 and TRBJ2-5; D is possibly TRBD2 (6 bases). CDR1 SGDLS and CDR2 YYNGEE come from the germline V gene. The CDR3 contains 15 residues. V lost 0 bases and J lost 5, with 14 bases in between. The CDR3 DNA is TGTGCCAGCAGCGTAGGCCTAGCAGGAGGGGAGACCCAGTACTTC. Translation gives CASSVGLAGGETQYF.

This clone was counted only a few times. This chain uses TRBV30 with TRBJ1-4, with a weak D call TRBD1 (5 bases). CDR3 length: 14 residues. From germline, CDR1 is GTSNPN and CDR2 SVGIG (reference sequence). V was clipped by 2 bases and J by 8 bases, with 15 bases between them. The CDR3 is CAWSPGGTSEKLFF. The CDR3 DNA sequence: TGTGCCTGGAGTCCGGGAGGGACGTCGGAAAAACTGTTTTTT.

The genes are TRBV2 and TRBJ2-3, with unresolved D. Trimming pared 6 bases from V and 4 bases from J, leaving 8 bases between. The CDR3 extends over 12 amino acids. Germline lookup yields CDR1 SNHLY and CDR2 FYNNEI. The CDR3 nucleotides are TGTGCCAGCAGCGTGCCCCCAGATACGCAGTATTTT. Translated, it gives CASSVPPDTQYF.

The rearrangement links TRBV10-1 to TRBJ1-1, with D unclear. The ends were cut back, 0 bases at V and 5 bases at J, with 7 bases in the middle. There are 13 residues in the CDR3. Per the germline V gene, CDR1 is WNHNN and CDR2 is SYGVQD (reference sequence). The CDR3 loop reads CASSESPGTEAFF. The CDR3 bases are TGCGCCAGCAGTGAGTCGCCGGGGACTGAAGCTTTCTTT.

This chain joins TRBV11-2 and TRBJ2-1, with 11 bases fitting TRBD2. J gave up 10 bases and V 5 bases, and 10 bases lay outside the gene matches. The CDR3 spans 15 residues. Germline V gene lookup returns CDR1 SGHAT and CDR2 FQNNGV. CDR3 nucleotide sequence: TGTGCCAGCAGCATAAATAGCGGGAGGGCTTCCGAGCAGTTCTTC. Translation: CASSINSGRASEQFF.

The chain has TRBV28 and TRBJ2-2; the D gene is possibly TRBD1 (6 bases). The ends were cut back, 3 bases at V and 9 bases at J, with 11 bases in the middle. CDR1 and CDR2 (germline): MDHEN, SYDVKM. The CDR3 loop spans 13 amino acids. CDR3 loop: CASSFTQGRELFF. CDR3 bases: TGTGCCAGCAGTTTTACACAGGGCCGGGAGCTGTTTTTT. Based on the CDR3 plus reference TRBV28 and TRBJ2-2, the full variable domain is DVKVTQSSRYLVKRTGEKVFLECVQDMDHENMFWYRQDPGLGLRLIYFSYDVKMKEKGDIPEGYSVSREKKERFSLILESASTNQTSMYLCASSFTQGRELFFGEGSRLTVL.

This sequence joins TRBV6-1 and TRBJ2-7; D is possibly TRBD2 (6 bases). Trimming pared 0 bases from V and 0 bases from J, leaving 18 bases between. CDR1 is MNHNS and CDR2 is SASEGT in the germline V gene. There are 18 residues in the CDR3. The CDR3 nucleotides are TGTGCCAGCAGTGAAGCGGCGGAGGGGCAAAGGGGCTCCTACGAGCAGTACTTC. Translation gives CASSEAAEGQRGSYEQYF.

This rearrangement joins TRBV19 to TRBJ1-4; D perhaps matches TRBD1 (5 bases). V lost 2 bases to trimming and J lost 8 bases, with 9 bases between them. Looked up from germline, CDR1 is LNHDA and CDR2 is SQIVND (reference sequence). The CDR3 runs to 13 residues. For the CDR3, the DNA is TGTGCCAGTAGTATATTCGGGGACGAAAAACTGTTTTTT. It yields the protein CASSIFGDEKLFF.

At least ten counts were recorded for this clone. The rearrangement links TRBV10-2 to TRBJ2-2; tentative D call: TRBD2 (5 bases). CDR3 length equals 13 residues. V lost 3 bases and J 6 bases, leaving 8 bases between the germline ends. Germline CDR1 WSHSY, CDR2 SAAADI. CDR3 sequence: CASSEREAGELFF. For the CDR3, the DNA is TGCGCCAGCAGTGAACGGGAAGCCGGGGAGCTGTTTTTT.

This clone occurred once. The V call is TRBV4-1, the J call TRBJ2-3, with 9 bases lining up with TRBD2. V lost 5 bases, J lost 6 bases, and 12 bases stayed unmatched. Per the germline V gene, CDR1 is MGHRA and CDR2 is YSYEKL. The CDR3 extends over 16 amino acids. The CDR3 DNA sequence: TGCGCCAGCAGCTCACCAGCGGGAGGCCTGGTGGATACGCAGTATTTT. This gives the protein CASSSPAGGLVDTQYF.

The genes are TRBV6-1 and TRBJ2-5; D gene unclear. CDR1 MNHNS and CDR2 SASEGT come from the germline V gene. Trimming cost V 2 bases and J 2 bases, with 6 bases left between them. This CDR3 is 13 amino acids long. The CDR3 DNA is TGTGCCAGCAGTGAAAGGCAGCAAGAGACCCAGTACTTC. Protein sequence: CASSERQQETQYF.

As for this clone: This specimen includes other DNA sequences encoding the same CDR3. The CDR3 protein is CASSMGRNTEAFF. The CDR3 DNA reads as TGTGCCAGTTCAATGGGCAGGAACACTGAAGCTTTCTTT. V gene TRBV19 combines with J gene TRBJ1-1; D is uncertain. V lost 8 bases and J 1 base, leaving 11 bases between the germline ends. Germline CDR1 is LNHDA and CDR2 is SQIVND (reference sequence). This CDR3 is 13 amino acids long.

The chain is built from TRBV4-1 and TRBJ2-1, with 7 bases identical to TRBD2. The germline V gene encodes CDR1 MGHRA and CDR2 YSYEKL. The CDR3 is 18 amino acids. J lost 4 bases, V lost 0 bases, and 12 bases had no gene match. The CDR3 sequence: CASSQDFFAEREYNEQFF. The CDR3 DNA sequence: TGCGCCAGCAGCCAAGATTTCTTTGCGGAGCGGGAATACAATGAGCAGTTCTTC.

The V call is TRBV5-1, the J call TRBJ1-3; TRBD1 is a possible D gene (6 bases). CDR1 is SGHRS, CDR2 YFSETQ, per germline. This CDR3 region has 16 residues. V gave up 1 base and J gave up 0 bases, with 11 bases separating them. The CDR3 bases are TGCGCCAGCAGCTTGCAGGGGCCTTTCTCTGGAAACACCATATATTTT. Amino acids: CASSLQGPFSGNTIYF.

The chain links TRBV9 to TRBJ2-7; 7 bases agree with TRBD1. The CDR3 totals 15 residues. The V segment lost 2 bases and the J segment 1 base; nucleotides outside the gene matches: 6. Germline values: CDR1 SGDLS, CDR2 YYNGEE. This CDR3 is CASSVDRASSYEQYF. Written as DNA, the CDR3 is TGTGCCAGCAGCGTTGACAGGGCAAGTTCCTACGAGCAGTACTTC.

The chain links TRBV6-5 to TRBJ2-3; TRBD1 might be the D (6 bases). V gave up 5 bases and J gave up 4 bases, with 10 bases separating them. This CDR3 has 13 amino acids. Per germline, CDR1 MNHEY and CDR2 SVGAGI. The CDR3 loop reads CASSLRGSDTQYF. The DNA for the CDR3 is TGTGCCAGCAGTCTCAGGGGCTCAGATACGCAGTATTTT.

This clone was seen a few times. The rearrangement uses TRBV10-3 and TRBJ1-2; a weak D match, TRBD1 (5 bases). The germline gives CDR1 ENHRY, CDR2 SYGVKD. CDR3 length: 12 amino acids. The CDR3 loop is CAHQGSDYGYTF. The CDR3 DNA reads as TGTGCTCATCAGGGCTCAGACTATGGCTACACCTTC.

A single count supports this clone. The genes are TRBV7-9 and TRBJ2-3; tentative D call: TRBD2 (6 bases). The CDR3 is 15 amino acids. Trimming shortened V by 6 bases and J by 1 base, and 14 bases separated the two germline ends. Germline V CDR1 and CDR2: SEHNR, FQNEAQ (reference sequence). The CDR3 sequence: CASSPEGRGTDTQYF. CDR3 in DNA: TGTGCCAGCAGTCCGGAGGGCCGGGGCACAGATACGCAGTATTTT. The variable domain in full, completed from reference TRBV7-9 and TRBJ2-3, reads DTGVSQNPRHKITKRGQNVTFRCDPISEHNRLYWYRQTLGQGPEFLTYFQNEAQLEKSRLLSDRFSAERPKGSFSTLEIQRTEQGDSAMYLCASSPEGRGTDTQYFGPGTRLTVL.

CDR3 in DNA: TGTGCCAGCAGTGAAGCACCAGGGGCCTCCTCATCACCCCTCCACTTT. The encoded protein is CASSEAPGASSSPLHF. This sequence joins TRBV6-1 and TRBJ1-6; D possibly corresponds to TRBD1 (6 bases). The ends were cut back, 0 bases at V and 10 bases at J, with 16 bases in the middle. The CDR3 runs to 16 residues. The germline CDR1 and CDR2 sequences are MNHNS and SASEGT.

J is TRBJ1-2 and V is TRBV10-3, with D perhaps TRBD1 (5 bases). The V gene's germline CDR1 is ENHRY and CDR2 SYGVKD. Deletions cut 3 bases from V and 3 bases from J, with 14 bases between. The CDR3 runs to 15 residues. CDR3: CAISDLMGVDYGYTF. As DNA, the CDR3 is TGTGCCATCAGTGACCTGATGGGGGTTGACTATGGCTACACCTTC.

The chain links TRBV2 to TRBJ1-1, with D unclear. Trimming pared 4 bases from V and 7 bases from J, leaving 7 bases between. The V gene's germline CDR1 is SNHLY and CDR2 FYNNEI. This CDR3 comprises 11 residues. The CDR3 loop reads CASSGAGEAFF. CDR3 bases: TGTGCCAGCAGTGGGGCAGGTGAAGCTTTCTTT.

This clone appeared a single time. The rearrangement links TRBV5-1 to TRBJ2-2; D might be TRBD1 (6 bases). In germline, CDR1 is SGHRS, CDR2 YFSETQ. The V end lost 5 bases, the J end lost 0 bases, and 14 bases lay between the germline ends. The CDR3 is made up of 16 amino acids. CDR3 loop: CASSETGKSNTGELFF. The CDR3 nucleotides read TGCGCCAGCAGTGAAACAGGGAAGTCGAACACCGGGGAGCTGTTTTTT.

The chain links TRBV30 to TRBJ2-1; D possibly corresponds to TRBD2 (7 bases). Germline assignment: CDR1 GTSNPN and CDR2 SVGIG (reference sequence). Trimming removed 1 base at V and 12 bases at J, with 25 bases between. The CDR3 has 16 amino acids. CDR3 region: CAWSGSGRGAIMRQFF. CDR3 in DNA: TGTGCCTGGAGTGGGTCAGGGAGGGGGGCAATAATGAGGCAGTTCTTC. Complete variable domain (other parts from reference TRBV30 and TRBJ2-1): SQTIHQWPATLVQPVGSPLSLECTVEGTSNPNLYWYRQAAGRGLQLLFYSVGIGQISSEVPQNLSASRPQDRQFILSSKKLLLSDSGFYLCAWSGSGRGAIMRQFFGPGTRLTVL.

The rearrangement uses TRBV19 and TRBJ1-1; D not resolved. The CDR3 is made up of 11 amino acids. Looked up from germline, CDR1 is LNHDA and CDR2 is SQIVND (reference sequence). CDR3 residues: CATAMNTEAFF. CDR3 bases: TGTGCTACGGCAATGAACACTGAAGCTTTCTTT.

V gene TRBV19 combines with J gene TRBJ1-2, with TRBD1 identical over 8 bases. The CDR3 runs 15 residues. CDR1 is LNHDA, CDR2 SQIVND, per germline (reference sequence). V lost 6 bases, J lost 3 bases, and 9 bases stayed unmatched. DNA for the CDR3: TGTGCCAGTAGCCCCGACAGGGGATGGGACTATGGCTACACCTTC. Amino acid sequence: CASSPDRGWDYGYTF. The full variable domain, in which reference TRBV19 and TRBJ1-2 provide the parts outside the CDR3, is DGGITQSPKYLFRKEGQNVTLSCEQNLNHDAMYWYRQDPGQGLRLIYYSQIVNDFQKGDIAEGYSVSREKKESFPLTVTSAQKNPTAFYLCASSPDRGWDYGYTFGSGTRLTVV.

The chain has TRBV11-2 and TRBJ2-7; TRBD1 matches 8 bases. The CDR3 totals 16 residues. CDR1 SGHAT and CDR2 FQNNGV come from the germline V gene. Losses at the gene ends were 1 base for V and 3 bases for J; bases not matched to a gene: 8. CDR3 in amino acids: CASSLGLTGANYEQYF. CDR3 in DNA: TGTGCCAGCAGCTTAGGCCTGACAGGGGCGAACTACGAGCAGTACTTC.

The CDR3 region is CGGETLRGTQYF. The CDR3 bases are TGTGGTGGGGAGACCCTAAGGGGGACCCAGTACTTC. The rearrangement links TRBV30 to TRBJ2-5; the D call may be TRBD1 or TRBD2 (5 bases each). CDR1 is GTSNPN and CDR2 is SVGIG in the germline V gene (reference sequence). The CDR3 totals 12 residues.